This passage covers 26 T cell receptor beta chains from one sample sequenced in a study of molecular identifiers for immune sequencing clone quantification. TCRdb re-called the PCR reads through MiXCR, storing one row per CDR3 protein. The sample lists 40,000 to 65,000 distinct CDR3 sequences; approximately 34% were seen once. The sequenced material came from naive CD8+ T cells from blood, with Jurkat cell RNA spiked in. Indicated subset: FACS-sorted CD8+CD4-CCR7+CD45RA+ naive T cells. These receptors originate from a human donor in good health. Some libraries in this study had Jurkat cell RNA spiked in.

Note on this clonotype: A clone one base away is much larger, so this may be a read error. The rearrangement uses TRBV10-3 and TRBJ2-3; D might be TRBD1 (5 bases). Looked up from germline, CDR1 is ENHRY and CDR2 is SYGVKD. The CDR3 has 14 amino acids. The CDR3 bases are TGTGCCATCAGCGACAGTCAAAGCACAGATATGCAGTATTTT. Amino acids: CAISDSQSTDMQYF.

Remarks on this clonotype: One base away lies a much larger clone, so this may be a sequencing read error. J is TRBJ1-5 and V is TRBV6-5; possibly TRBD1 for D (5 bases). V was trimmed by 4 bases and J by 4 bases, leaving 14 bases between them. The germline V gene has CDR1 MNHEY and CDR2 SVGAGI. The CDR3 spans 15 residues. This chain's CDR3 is CASSFLGGPNQPQHF. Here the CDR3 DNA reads TGTGCCAGCAGTTTCCTGGGGGGTCCGAATCAGCCCCAGCATTTT.

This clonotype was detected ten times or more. The CDR3 loop reads CASSFLGTGTTGELFF. CDR3 sequence (DNA): TGTGCCAGCAGCTTCCTCGGGACAGGGACGACCGGGGAGCTGTTTTTT. V usage is TRBV7-6 and J usage is TRBJ2-2; 9 bases are a match to TRBD1. In germline, CDR1 is SGHVS, CDR2 FNYEAQ. The CDR3 has 16 amino acids. Germline trimming cut 3 bases from V and 5 bases from J; bases unmatched to any gene: 7.

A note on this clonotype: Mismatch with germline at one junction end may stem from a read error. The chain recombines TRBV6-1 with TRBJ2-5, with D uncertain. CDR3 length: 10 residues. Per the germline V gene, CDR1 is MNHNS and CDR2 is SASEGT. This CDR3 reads CASGQDTQYF. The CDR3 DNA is TGTGCCAGCGGGCAAGACACCCAGTACTTT.

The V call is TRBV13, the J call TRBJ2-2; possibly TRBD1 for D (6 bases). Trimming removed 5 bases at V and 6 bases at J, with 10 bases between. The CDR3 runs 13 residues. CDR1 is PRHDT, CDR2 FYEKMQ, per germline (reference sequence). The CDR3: CASSNYRAGELFF. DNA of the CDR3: TGTGCCAGCAGCAACTACAGGGCCGGGGAGCTGTTTTTT.

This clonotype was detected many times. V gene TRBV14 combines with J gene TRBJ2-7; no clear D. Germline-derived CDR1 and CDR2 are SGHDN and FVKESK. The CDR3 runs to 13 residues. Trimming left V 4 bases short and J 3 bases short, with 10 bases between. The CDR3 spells CASSPTPFYEQYF. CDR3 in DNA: TGTGCCAGCAGCCCCACGCCATTCTACGAGCAGTACTTC.

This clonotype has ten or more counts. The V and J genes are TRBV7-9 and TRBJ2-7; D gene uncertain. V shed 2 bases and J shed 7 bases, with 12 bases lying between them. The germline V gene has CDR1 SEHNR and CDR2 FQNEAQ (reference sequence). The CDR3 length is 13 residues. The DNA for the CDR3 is TGTGCCAGCAGCTTACTGCCCAACGCTGAGCAGTACTTC. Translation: CASSLLPNAEQYF. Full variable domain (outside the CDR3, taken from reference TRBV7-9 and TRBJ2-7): DTGVSQNPRHKITKRGQNVTFRCDPISEHNRLYWYRQTLGQGPEFLTYFQNEAQLEKSRLLSDRFSAERPKGSFSTLEIQRTEQGDSAMYLCASSLLPNAEQYFGPGTRLTVT.

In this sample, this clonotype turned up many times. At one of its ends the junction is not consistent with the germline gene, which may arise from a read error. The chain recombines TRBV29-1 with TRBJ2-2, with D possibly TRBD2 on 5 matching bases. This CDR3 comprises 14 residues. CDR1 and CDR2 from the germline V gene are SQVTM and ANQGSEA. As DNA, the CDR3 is TGCAGCGTCGAAGAGGTGGGAGCCGGCGGGGAGCTGTTTTTT. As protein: CSVEEVGAGGELFF.

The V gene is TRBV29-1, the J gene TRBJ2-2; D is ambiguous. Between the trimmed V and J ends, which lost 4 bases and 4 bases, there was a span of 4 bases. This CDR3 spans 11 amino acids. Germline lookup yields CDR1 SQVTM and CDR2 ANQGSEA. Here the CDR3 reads CSVGSTGELFF. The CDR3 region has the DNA TGCAGCGTTGGAAGCACCGGGGAGCTGTTTTTT.

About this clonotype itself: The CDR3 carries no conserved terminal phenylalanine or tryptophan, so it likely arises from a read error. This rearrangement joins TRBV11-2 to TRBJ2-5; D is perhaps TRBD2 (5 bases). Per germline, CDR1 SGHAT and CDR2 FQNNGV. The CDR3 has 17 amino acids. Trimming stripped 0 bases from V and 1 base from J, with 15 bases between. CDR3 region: CASSLDLTGYSQETQYY. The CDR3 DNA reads TGTGCCAGCAGCTTAGATCTCACGGGATACTCCCAAGAGACCCAGTACTAC.

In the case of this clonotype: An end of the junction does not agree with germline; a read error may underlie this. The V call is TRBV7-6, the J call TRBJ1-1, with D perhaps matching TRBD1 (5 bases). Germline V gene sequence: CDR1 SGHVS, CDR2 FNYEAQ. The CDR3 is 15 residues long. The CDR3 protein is CASSIRAGMNTEAFF. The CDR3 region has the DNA TGTGCCAGCAGCATAAGGGCAGGGATGAACACTGAAGCATTCTTT.

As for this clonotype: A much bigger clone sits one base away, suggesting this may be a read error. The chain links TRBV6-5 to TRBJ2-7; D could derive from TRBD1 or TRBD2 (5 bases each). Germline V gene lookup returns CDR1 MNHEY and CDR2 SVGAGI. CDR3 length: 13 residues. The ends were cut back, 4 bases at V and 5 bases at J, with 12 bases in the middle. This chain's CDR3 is CASSWGNTNEQYF. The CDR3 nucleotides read TGTGCCAGCAGTTGGGGGAATACCAACGAGCAGTACTTC.

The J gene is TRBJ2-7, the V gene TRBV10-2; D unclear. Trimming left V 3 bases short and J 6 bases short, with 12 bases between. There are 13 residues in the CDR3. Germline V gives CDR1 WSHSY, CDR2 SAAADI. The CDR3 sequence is CASSDFPPLEQYF. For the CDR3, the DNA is TGCGCCAGCAGTGATTTTCCCCCTCTCGAGCAGTACTTC.

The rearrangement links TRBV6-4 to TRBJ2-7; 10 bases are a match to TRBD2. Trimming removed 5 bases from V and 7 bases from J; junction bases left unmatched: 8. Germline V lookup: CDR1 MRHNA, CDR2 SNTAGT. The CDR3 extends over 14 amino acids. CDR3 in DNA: TGTGCCAGCAGTTTACTAGCGGGAAGGGGTGAGCAGTACTTC. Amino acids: CASSLLAGRGEQYF.

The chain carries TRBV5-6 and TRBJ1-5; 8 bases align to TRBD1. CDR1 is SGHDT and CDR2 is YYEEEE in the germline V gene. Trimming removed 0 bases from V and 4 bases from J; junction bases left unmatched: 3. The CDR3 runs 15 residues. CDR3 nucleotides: TGTGCCAGCAGCTTGGAGAGACAGGGGAATCAGCCCCAGCATTTT. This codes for CASSLERQGNQPQHF.

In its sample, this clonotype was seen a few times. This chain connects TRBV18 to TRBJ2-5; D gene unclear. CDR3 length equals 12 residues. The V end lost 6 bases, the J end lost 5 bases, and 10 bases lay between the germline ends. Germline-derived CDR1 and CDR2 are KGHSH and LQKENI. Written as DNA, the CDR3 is TGTGCCAGCTCTACACTGGGGGAGACCCAGTACTTC. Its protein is CASSTLGETQYF. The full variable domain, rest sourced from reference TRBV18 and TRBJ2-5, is NAGVMQNPRHLVRRRGQEARLRCSPMKGHSHVYWYRQLPEEGLKFMVYLQKENIIDESGMPKERFSAEFPKEGPSILRIQQVVRGDSAAYFCASSTLGETQYFGPGTRLLVL.

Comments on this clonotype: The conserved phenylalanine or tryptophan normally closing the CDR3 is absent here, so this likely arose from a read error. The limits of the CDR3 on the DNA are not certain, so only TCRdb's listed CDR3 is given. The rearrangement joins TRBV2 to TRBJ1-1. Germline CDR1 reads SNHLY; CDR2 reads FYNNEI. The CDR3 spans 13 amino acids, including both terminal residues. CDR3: CASREGMGTEAFI.

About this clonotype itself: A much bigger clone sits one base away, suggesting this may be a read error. Written as DNA, the CDR3 is TGTGCCAGCAGCCTTCGGGCCCCGAACTACGAGCAGTACTTC. Translating gives CASSLRAPNYEQYF. The chain combines TRBV7-9 with TRBJ2-7; D is unresolved. The V end lost 5 bases, the J end lost 3 bases, and 14 bases lay between the germline ends. The CDR3 consists of 14 residues. CDR1 is SEHNR and CDR2 is FQNEAQ in the germline V gene (reference sequence).

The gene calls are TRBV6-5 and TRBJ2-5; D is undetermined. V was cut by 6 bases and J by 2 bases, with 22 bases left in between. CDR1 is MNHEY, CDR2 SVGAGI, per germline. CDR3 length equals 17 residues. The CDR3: CASSPGTLLWGQETQYF. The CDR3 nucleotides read TGTGCCAGCAGCCCTGGTACGCTACTATGGGGACAAGAGACCCAGTACTTC.

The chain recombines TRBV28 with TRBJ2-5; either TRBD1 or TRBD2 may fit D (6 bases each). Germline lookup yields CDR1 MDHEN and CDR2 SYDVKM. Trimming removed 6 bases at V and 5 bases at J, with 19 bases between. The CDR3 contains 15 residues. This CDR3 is CASRSSGGLGETQYF. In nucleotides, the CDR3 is TGTGCCAGCAGGAGCTCCGGGGGCCTGGGGGAGACCCAGTACTTC.

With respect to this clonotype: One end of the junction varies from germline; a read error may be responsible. In DNA form, the CDR3 reads TGTGCCAGCAGCTTAGGGTTCGGTTTCGAGAACACTGAAGCTATCTTT. It yields the protein CASSLGFGFENTEAIF. This chain links TRBV11-2 with TRBJ1-1; D remains ambiguous. This CDR3 contains 16 residues. Germline V gene data show CDR1 as SGHAT and CDR2 as FQNNGV. The variable domain in full, with the rest retrieved from reference TRBV11-2 and TRBJ1-1, is EAGVAQSPRYKIIEKRQSVAFWCNPISGHATLYWYQQILGQGPKLLIQFQNNGVVDDSQLPKDRFSAERLKGVDSTLKIQPAKLEDSAVYLCASSLGFGFENTEAIFGQGTRLTVV.

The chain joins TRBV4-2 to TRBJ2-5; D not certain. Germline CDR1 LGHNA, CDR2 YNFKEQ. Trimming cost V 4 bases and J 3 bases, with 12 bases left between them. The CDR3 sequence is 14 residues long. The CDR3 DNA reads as TGTGCCAGCAGCCCTTACCCTAGGGAAGAGACCCAGTACTTC. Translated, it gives CASSPYPREETQYF.

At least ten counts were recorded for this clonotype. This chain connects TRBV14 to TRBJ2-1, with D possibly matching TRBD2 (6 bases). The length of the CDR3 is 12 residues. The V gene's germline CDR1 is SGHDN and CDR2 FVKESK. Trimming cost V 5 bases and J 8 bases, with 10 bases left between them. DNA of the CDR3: TGTGCCAGCAGCGGAGGGGCAGATGAGCAGTTCTTC. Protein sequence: CASSGGADEQFF.

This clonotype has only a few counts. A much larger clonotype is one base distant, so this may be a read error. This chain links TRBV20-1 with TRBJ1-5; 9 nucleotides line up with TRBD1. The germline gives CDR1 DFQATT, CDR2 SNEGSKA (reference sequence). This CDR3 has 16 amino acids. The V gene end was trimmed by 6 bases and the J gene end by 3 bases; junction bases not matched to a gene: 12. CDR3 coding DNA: TGCAGTGCCCTCTCACAGGGGGCGTTTAACAATCAGCCCCAGCATTTT. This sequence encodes CSALSQGAFNNQPQHF.

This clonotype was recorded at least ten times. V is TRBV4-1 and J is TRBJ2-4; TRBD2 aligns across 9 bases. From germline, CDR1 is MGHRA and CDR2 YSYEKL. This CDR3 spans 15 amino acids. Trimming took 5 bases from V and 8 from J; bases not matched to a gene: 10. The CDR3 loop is CASSLGLAGGDIQYF. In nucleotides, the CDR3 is TGCGCCAGCAGCTTGGGACTAGCAGGAGGAGACATTCAGTACTTC.

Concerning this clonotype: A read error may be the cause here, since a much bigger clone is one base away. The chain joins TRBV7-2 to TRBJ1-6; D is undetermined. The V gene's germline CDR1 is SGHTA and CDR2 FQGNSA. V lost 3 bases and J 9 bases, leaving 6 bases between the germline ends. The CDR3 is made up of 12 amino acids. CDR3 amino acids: CASSFPGSPLHF. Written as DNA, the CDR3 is TGTGCCAGCAGCTTCCCGGGTTCACCCCTCCACTTT.